Listed below are T cell receptor beta chains from one sample, sequenced in a study of T cell repertoires in cytomegalovirus infection. Their specific antigens are unknown. MiXCR, applied by TCRdb to the reads, yields one record per CDR3 protein. The sample includes some 500,000 distinct CDR3 sequences, around a third of them seen just once. The material was cultured PBMCs, obtained from culture after CMV antigen stimulation. These receptor sequences come from a human donor in good health (CMV status not recorded). Some clones in this sample may be carry-over from other donors' samples. CDR3s include the opening cysteine and the closing phenylalanine or tryptophan.

CDR3 length | V gene | CDR3 protein
13 | TRBV7-2 | CASSLGGIPPLHF
14 | TRBV11-2 | CASSVDRGNQPQHF
16 | TRBV7-2 | CASSFFSGTTPGEQFF
16 | TRBV24-1 | CATSDATGGSWNEQFF
12 | TRBV7-6 | CASEGANTEAFF
15 | TRBV7-2 | CASSLARGRTGELFF
15 | TRBV2 | CASSEGPYNTDTQYF
18 | TRBV19 | CASSMGLAGSTSTDTQYF
15 | TRBV28 | CASRSDRRGPYEQYF
21 | TRBV4-2 | CASSQVRPGTPQNTNTGELFF
15 | TRBV28 | CASSRGLAGYVEQYF
16 | TRBV5-1 | CASSLDDGLAVNEQFF
17 | TRBV11-3 | CASSPRIGTANTGELFF
12 | TRBV29-1 | CSVVTGSTEAFF
16 | TRBV4-3 | CASSQGDRGVGYGYTF
12 | TRBV15 | CATSRAGTGYTF
20 | TRBV14 | CASSQDMTGTQIMNTGELFF
14 | TRBV7-2 | CASSLTTGKETQYF
16 | TRBV28 | CASSLRGEPSTDTQYF
13 | TRBV7-8 | CASSFNSYNEQLF
13 | TRBV20-1 | CSVRLATKNIQYF
14 | TRBV20-1 | CSAGVTGAEETQYF
13 | TRBV6-6 | CASSDDPHQPQHF
15 | TRBV19 | CASSTRTEVDYGYTF
12 | TRBV12-3/TRBV12-4 | CASRPSYGTQYF
14 | TRBV7-8 | CASSFNPGDHEQYF
16 | TRBV25-1 | CASSGLAGANTGELFF
12 | TRBV6-1 | CASKSRDSPLHF
14 | TRBV7-8 | CASSQPQGSHEQYF
13 | TRBV20-1 | CSAIPQGKQPQHF
15 | TRBV11-1 | CASSASGRTYNEQFF
14 | TRBV7-9 | CASSLEGRNRGFYF
16 | TRBV6-1 | CASRTGTGISGNTIYF
15 | TRBV28 | CASSPDRGFQETQYF
12 | TRBV28 | CASRVPNTEAFF
15 | TRBV6-1 | CASSATSGRGETQYF
17 | TRBV7-9 | CASTSGSAGDRTDTQYF
17 | TRBV7-4 | CASSSTRWTDSDYGYTF
13 | TRBV12-3/TRBV12-4 | CASSLNGVSPLHF
16 | TRBV7-2 | CASSLRTGTGRDEQFF
14 | TRBV7-2 | CASSLSSASNIQYF
15 | TRBV4-1 | CASSPGPATGNTIYF
16 | TRBV5-1 | CASSLGGRASTGELFF
19 | TRBV14 | CASSQDIGQSYSGTGELFF
17 | TRBV10-3 | CAISITGTGGSGETQYF
13 | TRBV12-3/TRBV12-4 | CASRFLGLETQYF
14 | TRBV5-1 | CASSSDRAWNGYTF
13 | TRBV11-3 | CASSSGLRNEQFF
14 | TRBV12-3/TRBV12-4 | CASSFVGRESGYTF
12 | TRBV4-1 | CASSRQGETQYF
14 | TRBV7-2 | CASSPPTSTDTQYF
14 | TRBV7-2 | CASSQGRDIRTQYF
15 | TRBV19 | CASSIGTSGRAEQFF